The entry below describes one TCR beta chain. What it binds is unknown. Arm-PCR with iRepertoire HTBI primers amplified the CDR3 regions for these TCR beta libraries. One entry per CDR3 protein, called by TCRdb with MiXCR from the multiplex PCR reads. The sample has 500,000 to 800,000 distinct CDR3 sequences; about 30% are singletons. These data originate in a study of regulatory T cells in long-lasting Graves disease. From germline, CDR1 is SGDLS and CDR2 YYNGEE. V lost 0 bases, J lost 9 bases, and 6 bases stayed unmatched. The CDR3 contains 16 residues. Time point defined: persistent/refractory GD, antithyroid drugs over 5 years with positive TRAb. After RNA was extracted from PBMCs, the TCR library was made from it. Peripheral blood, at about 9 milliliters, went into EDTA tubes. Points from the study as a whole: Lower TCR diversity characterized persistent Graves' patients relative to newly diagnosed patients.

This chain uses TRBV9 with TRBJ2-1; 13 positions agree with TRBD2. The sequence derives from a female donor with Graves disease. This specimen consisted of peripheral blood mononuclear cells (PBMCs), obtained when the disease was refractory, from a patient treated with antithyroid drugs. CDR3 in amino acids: CASSVGTGTSGIEQFF. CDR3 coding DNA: TGTGCCAGCAGCGTAGGGACCGGGACTAGCGGGATTGAGCAGTTCTTC.